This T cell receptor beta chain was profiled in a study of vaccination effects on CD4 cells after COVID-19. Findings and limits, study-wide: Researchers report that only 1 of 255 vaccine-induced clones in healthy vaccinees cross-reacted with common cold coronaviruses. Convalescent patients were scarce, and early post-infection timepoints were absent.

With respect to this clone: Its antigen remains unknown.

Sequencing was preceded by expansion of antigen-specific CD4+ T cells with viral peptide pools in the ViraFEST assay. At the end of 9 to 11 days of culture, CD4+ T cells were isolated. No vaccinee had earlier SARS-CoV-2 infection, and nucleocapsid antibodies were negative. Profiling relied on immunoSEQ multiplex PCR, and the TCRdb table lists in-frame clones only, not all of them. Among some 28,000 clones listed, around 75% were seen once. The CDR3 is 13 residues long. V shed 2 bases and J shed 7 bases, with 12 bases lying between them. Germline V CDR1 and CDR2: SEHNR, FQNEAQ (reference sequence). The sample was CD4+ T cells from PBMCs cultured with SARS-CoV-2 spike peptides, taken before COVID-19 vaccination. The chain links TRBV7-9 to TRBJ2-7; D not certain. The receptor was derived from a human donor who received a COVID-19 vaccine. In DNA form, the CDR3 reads TGTGCCAGCAGCTTACGGATGACTGGGGAGCAGTACTTC. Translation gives CASSLRMTGEQYF.